This T cell receptor beta chain comes out of a study of prognosis after radiotherapy for stage I lung cancer. Overall study findings and caveats: For the expanded TCR clones, whether they were tumor-specific was not determined.

Two rounds of multiplex PCR amplified TCR beta CDR3 from genomic DNA. First-round PCR used primers specific to each TRBV and TRBJ gene. TCRdb independently ran MiXCR on the multiplex PCR reads; one entry per CDR3 protein. The sample has 25,000 to 30,000 distinct CDR3 sequences; about 41% are singletons. Trimming removed 9 bases from V and 2 bases from J, with 7 bases in between. Germline V lookup: CDR1 SNHLY, CDR2 FYNNEI. The CDR3 loop spans 11 amino acids. This clonotype was seen repeatedly, ten times or more. Its antigen is still unknown. This chain connects TRBV2 to TRBJ1-1; D is undetermined. The TCR sequence derives from a donor over 45 with non-small cell lung cancer. The source material was PBMCs, sampled before or after stereotactic body radiation therapy (not recorded which). DNA for the CDR3: TGTGCCAGTTACAAAAACACTGAAGCTTTCTTT. Translating gives CASYKNTEAFF. Drawing the rest from reference TRBV2 and TRBJ1-1, the complete variable domain is EPEVTQTPSHQVTQMGQEVILRCVPISNHLYFYWYRQILGQKVEFLVSFYNNEISEKSEIFDDQFSVERPDGSNFTLKIRSTKLEDSAMYFCASYKNTEAFFGQGTRLTVV.